The T cell receptor beta chain described here comes from a study of molecular identifiers for immune sequencing clone quantification. Findings of the study overall: Identical TCR molecules can share a barcode, and this sharing could underestimate highly expanded clone sizes. Among effectors, clones above 20 RNA copies held over 98% of molecules; among naive cells, under 1%.

On this clonotype itself: What it recognizes is unknown.

A CD8+CD4-CCR7+CD45RA+ phenotype served as the sorting definition for naive CD8 T cells. TCRdb independently ran MiXCR on the PCR reads; one entry per CDR3 protein. Counted here are about 630,000 distinct CDR3 sequences, around 25% occurring once; the ten biggest clones make up about 0.84%. Sequencing input: naive CD8+ T cells from blood, with Jurkat cell RNA spiked in. Subset given: FACS-sorted CD8+CD4-CCR7+CD45RA+ naive T cells. This clonotype was sampled from a human donor in good health. Some libraries in this study had Jurkat cell RNA spiked in.

The CDR3 DNA reads TGTGCCAGCAGTTACGGGGAGTACACTGAAGCTTTCTTT. Protein: CASSYGEYTEAFF. The genes are TRBV6-5 and TRBJ1-1; D remains ambiguous. Trimming pared 2 bases from V and 3 bases from J, leaving 7 bases between. The CDR3 runs to 13 residues. In germline, CDR1 is MNHEY, CDR2 SVGAGI.